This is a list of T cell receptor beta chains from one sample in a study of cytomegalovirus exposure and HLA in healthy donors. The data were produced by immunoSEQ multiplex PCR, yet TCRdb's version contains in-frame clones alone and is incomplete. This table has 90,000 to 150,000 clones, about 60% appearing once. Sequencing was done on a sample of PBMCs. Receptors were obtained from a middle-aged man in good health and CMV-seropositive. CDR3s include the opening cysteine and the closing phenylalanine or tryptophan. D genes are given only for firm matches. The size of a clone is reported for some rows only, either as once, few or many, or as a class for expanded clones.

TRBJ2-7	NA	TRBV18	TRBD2	CASSPGTSGGEQYF	TGTGCCAGCTCACCTGGGACTAGCGGGGGCGAGCAGTACTTC
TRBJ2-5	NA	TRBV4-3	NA	CASSQDGRDFQETQYF	TGCGCCAGCAGCCAAGATGGCAGGGATTTCCAAGAGACCCAGTACTTC
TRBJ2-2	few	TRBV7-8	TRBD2	CASSFRLAVNTGELFF	TGTGCCAGCAGCTTTCGACTAGCGGTGAACACCGGGGAGCTGTTTTTT
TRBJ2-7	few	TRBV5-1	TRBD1	CASSPDRAEQYF	TGCGCCAGCAGCCCGGACAGGGCCGAGCAGTACTTC
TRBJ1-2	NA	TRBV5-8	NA	CASSPGTWNRYGYTF	TGTGCCAGCAGCCCGGGGACATGGAATCGCTATGGCTACACCTTC
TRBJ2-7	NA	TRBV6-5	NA	CASSYSAHRVLPEQYF	TGTGCCAGCAGTTACTCTGCCCACAGGGTATTGCCCGAGCAGTACTTC
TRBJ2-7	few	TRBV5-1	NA	CASSLVGGPHEQYF	TGCGCCAGCAGCTTGGTCGGGGGACCGCACGAGCAGTACTTC
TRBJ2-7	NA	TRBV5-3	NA	CARIGPGGRGPYEQYF	TGTGCCAGAATCGGCCCCGGCGGGCGGGGACCCTACGAGCAGTACTTC
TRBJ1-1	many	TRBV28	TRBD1	CASSLTGGGTEAFF	TGTGCCAGCAGTCTAACAGGGGGCGGCACTGAAGCTTTCTTT
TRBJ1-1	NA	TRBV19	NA	CASSRTMAFF	TGTGCCAGTAGTAGGACAATGGCTTTCTTT
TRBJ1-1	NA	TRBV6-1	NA	CASSETRVMGFF	TGTGCCAGCAGTGAAACCAGGGTTATGGGTTTCTTT
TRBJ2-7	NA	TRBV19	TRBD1	CASNDGTGNYEQYF	TGTGCCAGTAATGACGGGACAGGGAATTACGAGCAGTACTTC
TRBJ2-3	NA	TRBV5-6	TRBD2	CASSSSGGSADTQYF	TGTGCCAGCAGCTCTAGCGGGGGTAGTGCAGATACGCAGTATTTT
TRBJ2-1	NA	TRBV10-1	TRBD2	CASRASGGELGEQFF	TGCGCCAGCAGAGCTAGCGGGGGCGAACTGGGTGAGCAGTTCTTC
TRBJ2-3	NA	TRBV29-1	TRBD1	CSGRDRDWDTQYF	TGCAGCGGCCGGGACAGGGATTGGGACACGCAGTATTTT
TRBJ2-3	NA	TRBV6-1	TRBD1	CASNQLDRGTDTQYF	TGTGCCAGCAACCAACTGGACAGGGGTACAGATACGCAGTATTTT